This T cell receptor (beta chain) was captured in a study of blood T cell repertoires in COVID-19 (dated by TCRdb to about 2020). With regard to the full study: Samples covering the acute and convalescent phases of COVID-19 were provided by collaborators in the United States, Italy and Spain. Where HLA class I and class II types were available, the types were taken from metadata supplied by the sample provider, not from assay-based typing. Samples came from the ongoing ImmuneRACE study (first 160 participants) plus 1,254 subjects from 6 global collaborators. The material from the prospective study consisted of cDNA or gDNA derived from T cells, B-cell-depleted T cells, or PBMCs. The repertoires were released in a freely available public database meant as a resource for research on the immune response to SARS-CoV-2. The sample metadata nearly always contained a de-identified subject ID, COVID-19 status, age in years and sex. Deeply sampled blood TCRbeta repertoires from subjects exposed to, actively infected with, or recovered from COVID-19 were included in the dataset. The investigation overall reported the following: How much clinical and demographic metadata was included differed by source and by participant, and the metadata was provided uncurated.

Whole blood was collected in K2EDTA tubes by collaborating institutions according to the institutions' own protocols. For TCRbeta analysis, collaborators shipped samples as frozen whole blood, isolated PBMCs, or DNA extracted from either of those sample types. Notes on this clone: Its antigen is currently not known. One base away there is no much larger clone; base qualities are not given.

TCRbeta CDR3 regions were amplified from genomic DNA by means of the immunoSEQ Assay, a bias-controlled multiplex PCR. As for the original processing: The number of nucleated cells in each sample was estimated by amplification of reference gene primers within the assay. To quantify the absolute abundance of each unique TCRbeta CDR3 rearrangement, sequence reads were collapsed and filtered. For each sample, productive Simpson clonality was calculated by taking the square root of Simpson's diversity index across productive rearrangements. TCRdb mirrors the immuneACCESS table, restricted to in-frame sequences. Some clones are absent from its copies; in checked studies, under half trace to an unresolved V gene, and the reason for the others is unknown. V and J calls and clone size are given by that table; D and trimming were obtained from the DNA. Counted in this sample were 85,000 to 130,000 clones; 88% of them appeared once. The ten most abundant clones make up roughly 6% of the sample.

CDR1 and CDR2 are drawn from the germline V gene: SGHVS, FQNEAQ. The V and J ends are trimmed by 2 bases and 2 bases, leaving 10 bases between them. The CDR3 spans 14 residues, from the cysteine through the phenylalanine. Just the 42-base CDR3 DNA is kept, in frame starting at base 1. This TCR was recovered from an older woman with acute or convalescent COVID-19. The source material was peripheral blood. Rearrangement joined TRBV7-8 to TRBJ2-7; the best D guess is TRBD1, with 5 bases matching. The sequenced DNA is TGTGCCAGCAGCTTACAGGGCCAAACCTACGAGCAGTACTTC. The translation is CASSLQGQTYEQYF.